Shown below are 10 T cell receptor beta chains from a single sample sequenced in a study of memory CD8 T cells in hepatitis C reinfection. Assay: immunoSEQ multiplex PCR; the TCRdb copy retains only in-frame clones and omits some. The profile shows 6,200 or so clones, roughly nine tenths of them singletons. Specified time point: pre-reinfection, 55 to 20 weeks before reinfection detection. No in vitro expansion preceded TCR sequencing of the sorted cells. The sample taken for sequencing was naive CD8+ T cells sorted from blood. The origin of the receptors is a man aged 50-59 years with hepatitis C virus infection.

This clone was counted once. V usage is TRBV19 and J usage is TRBJ1-1, with 7 bases fitting TRBD1. The germline CDR1 and CDR2 sequences are LNHDA and SQIVND (reference sequence). The ends lost 3 bases at V and 0 bases at J; junction bases unmatched: 10. This CDR3 is built from 17 residues. CDR3 coding DNA: TGTGCCAGTAGTATGGGACAGACCAATTTCATGAACACTGAAGCTTTCTTT. It is translated as CASSMGQTNFMNTEAFF.

This chain links TRBV7-2 with TRBJ1-2; 7 nucleotides line up with TRBD1. The germline V gene has CDR1 SGHTA and CDR2 FQGNSA. The junction had 16 bases not matched to a gene; V was cut back by 2 bases and J by 4 bases. There are 18 residues in the CDR3. The CDR3 spells CASSLLNGQVGESYGYTF. The CDR3 region has the DNA TGTGCCAGCAGCTTACTCAATGGACAGGTCGGCGAATCCTATGGCTACACCTTC.

The chain recombines TRBV5-1 with TRBJ1-6; tentative D call: TRBD1 (5 bases). Germline V gene lookup returns CDR1 SGHRS and CDR2 YFSETQ. The CDR3 covers 15 residues. The V end lost 1 base, the J end lost 10 bases, and 15 bases lay between the germline ends. The CDR3 reads CASSLNPRVESPLHF. CDR3 bases: TGCGCCAGCAGCTTGAACCCCAGGGTAGAATCACCCCTCCACTTT.

The rearrangement joins TRBV11-2 to TRBJ2-7; TRBD2 matches 7 bases. With V trimmed by 3 bases and J by 3 bases, 8 bases remained unmatched. Germline V gene lookup returns CDR1 SGHAT and CDR2 FQNNGV. The CDR3 has 15 residues. Here the CDR3 DNA reads TGTGCCAGCAGCTTGATCGGGGGGTTAGTCTACGAGCAGTACTTC. This gives the protein CASSLIGGLVYEQYF.

This chain joins TRBV4-2 and TRBJ2-2, with TRBD2 matching 8 bases. Unmatched junction bases numbered 5, after V lost 1 base and J lost 4 bases. Germline V gives CDR1 LGHNA, CDR2 YNFKEQ. This CDR3 is built from 16 residues. The CDR3 loop is CASSQGTAGVTGELFF. DNA for the CDR3: TGTGCCAGCAGCCAAGGTACAGCGGGGGTCACCGGGGAGCTGTTTTTT.

The chain carries TRBV15 and TRBJ2-3, with 11 nucleotides matching TRBD1. The germline gives CDR1 LNHNV, CDR2 YYDKDF (reference sequence). The length of the CDR3 is 16 residues. V dropped 5 bases and J dropped 4; count of bases not matched to a gene: 8. CDR3 residues: CATSGSGTGGADTQYF. The DNA for the CDR3 is TGTGCCACCAGCGGTTCCGGGACAGGGGGTGCAGATACGCAGTATTTT.

The CDR3 spells CASSLAGTGGQETQYF. The CDR3 DNA is TGTGCCAGCAGCTTAGCAGGGACAGGGGGCCAAGAGACCCAGTACTTC. This chain joins TRBV7-8 and TRBJ2-5, with TRBD1 matching over 11 bases. CDR1 is SGHVS, CDR2 FQNEAQ, per germline. With V trimmed by 0 bases and J by 1 base, 1 base remained unmatched. CDR3 length: 16 amino acids.

This clone has a single count. J is TRBJ1-2 and V is TRBV7-2; TRBD1 agrees at 9 bases. V lost 5 bases to trimming and J lost 5 bases; unmatched junction nucleotides: 12. The CDR3 is made up of 16 amino acids. Looked up from germline, CDR1 is SGHTA and CDR2 is FQGNSA. The CDR3 sequence is CASSARDRELWYGYTF. CDR3 in DNA: TGTGCCAGCAGCGCCCGGGACAGGGAACTTTGGTATGGCTACACCTTC.

V and J are TRBV10-3 and TRBJ1-1; possibly TRBD1 for D (6 bases). Germline V gene data show CDR1 as ENHRY and CDR2 as SYGVKD. The CDR3 consists of 15 residues. V lost 0 bases, J lost 0 bases, and 8 bases lay in between. CDR3 region: CAISESGHMNTEAFF. The CDR3 nucleotides read TGTGCCATCAGTGAGTCGGGACACATGAACACTGAAGCTTTCTTT.

The rearrangement joins TRBV7-2 to TRBJ1-4; TRBD1 matches at 10 bases. CDR1 and CDR2 from the germline V gene are SGHTA and FQGNSA. The V segment lost 3 bases and the J segment 8 bases; nucleotides outside the gene matches: 9. CDR3 length: 16 residues. For the CDR3, the DNA is TGTGCCAGCAGCTTCGTTTATGGGACAGGGGTAGAAAAACTGTTTTTT. This translates into CASSFVYGTGVEKLFF.